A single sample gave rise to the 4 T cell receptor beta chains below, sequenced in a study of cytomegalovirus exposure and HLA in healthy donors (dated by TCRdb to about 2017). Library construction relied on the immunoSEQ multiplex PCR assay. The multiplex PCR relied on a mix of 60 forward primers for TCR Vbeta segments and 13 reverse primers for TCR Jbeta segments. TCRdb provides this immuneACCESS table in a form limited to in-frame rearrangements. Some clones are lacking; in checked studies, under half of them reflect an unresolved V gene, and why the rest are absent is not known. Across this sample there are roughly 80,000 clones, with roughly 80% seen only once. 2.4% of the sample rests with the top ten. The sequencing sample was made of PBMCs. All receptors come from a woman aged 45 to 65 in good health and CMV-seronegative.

The CDR3 nucleotides are TGTGCCAGCGGAGACCTCCGGGACAGGGTGTACGAGCAGTACGTC. Its translation is CASGDLRDRVYEQYV. The V gene is TRBV14, the J gene TRBJ2-7; 9 positions agree with TRBD1. From germline, CDR1 is SGHDN and CDR2 FVKESK. This CDR3 contains 15 residues. V shed 8 bases, J shed 4 bases, and the junction held 12 bases outside the gene matches.

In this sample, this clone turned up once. The CDR3 reads CASSLWGGQITDTQYF. DNA for the CDR3: TGTGCCAGCAGTTTGTGGGGGGGCCAAATCACAGATACGCAGTATTTT. The J gene is TRBJ2-3, the V gene TRBV28; weak D call: TRBD2 (7 bases). The germline V gene has CDR1 MDHEN and CDR2 SYDVKM. The CDR3 contains 16 residues. The V end lost 3 bases, the J end lost 2 bases, and 15 bases lay between the germline ends.

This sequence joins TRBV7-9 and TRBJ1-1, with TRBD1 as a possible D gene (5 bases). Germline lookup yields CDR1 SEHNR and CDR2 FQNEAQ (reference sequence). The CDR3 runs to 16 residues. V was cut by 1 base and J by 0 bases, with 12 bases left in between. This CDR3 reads CASSLEGAGLNTEAFF. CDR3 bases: TGTGCCAGCAGCTTAGAAGGGGCAGGGCTGAACACTGAAGCTTTCTTT. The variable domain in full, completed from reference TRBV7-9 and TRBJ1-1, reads DTGVSQNPRHKITKRGQNVTFRCDPISEHNRLYWYRQTLGQGPEFLTYFQNEAQLEKSRLLSDRFSAERPKGSFSTLEIQRTEQGDSAMYLCASSLEGAGLNTEAFFGQGTRLTVV.

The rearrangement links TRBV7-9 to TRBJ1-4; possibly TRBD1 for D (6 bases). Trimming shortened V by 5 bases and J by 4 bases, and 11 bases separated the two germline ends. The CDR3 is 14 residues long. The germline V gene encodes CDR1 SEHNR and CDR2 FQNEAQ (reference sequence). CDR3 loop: CASSETGLNEKLFF. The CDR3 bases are TGTGCCAGCAGCGAGACAGGCCTTAATGAAAAACTGTTTTTT.